This TCR beta chain came from a study of T cell responses to AZD1222 COVID-19 vaccine. General observations from the study: Per reports, nearly half of all spike-specific TCRs target regions that are unmutated in variants. CD4 TCRs associated with vaccination spanned spike, dominating at 160-218 and 743-854. The number of AZD1222 recipients seropositive at baseline was only five or six. White British people made up most donors, females outnumbered males, and clonal diversity was possibly underestimated.

TCRdb's copy holds only in-frame clones and misses some; the assay was immunoSEQ multiplex PCR. Of roughly 180,000 clones in the sample, approximately 91% were seen once. The V gene lost 5 bases and the J gene lost 4 bases, with 12 bases spanning the gap. Germline assignment: CDR1 GTSNPN and CDR2 SVGIG (reference sequence). CDR3 length equals 13 residues. On this clone: The antigen is not known.

This receptor was identified in an adult who received the AZD1222 COVID-19 vaccine. This sequence joins TRBV30 and TRBJ1-3, with D perhaps TRBD1 (5 bases). Source: peripheral blood, taken 28 days after the second AZD1222 dose. CDR3 bases: TGTGCCTGGCGGCTGCAGGGAGGAAACACCATATATTTT. As protein: CAWRLQGGNTIYF.